The following is a TCR beta chain sequence with its context. These data belong to a study of STAT5B mutations in CD4+ large granular lymphocyte leukemia. Germline V CDR1 and CDR2: GTSNPN, SVGIG (reference sequence). The CDR3 length is 14 residues. The J segment lost 1 base and the V segment lost 1 base, leaving 1 base of the junction unmatched. Only in-frame clones appear in the TCRdb table, and some are missing; sequencing was by immunoSEQ multiplex PCR. The sample records about 4,600 clones, about four fifths being singletons. This sequence joins TRBV30 and TRBJ2-7, with 10 bases aligning to TRBD1. The clonotype originates from a man aged 70 or older with CD4+ T-cell large granular lymphocyte leukemia. The sample consisted of PBMCs. This CDR3 is CAWSADRGSYEQYF. The DNA for the CDR3 is TGTGCCTGGAGTGCGGACAGGGGGTCCTACGAGCAGTACTTC.